This T cell receptor (beta chain) was identified during a study of T cell repertoires in cytomegalovirus infection. TCRdb ran MiXCR on the reads and lists one entry per CDR3 protein. This table holds approximately 260,000 distinct CDR3 sequences, 15% to 20% found once. This clonotype has at least ten counts. Germline CDR1 reads SGHTA; CDR2 reads FQGNSA. V dropped 0 bases and J dropped 2; count of bases not matched to a gene: 9. The CDR3 spans 18 residues. This receptor was identified in a human donor in good health (CMV status not recorded). Some clones in this sample may be carry-over from other donors' samples. The material sequenced was CD8+ T cells from PBMCs. V is TRBV7-2 and J is TRBJ2-3, with 9 nucleotides matching TRBD2. The CDR3 protein is CASSLAYPAGGLTDTQYF. As DNA, the CDR3 is TGTGCCAGCAGCTTAGCTTACCCAGCGGGGGGTCTCACAGATACGCAGTATTTT.